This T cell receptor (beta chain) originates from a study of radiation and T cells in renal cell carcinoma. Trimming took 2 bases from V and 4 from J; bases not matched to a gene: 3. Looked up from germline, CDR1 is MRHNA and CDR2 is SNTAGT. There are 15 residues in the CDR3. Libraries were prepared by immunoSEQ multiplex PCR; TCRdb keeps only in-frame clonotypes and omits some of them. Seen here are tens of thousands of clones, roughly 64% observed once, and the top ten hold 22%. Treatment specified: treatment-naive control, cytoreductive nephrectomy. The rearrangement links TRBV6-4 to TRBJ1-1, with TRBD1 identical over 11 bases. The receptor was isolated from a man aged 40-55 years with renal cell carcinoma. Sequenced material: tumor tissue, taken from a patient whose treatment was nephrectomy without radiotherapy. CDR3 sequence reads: CASSDGDRGITEAFF. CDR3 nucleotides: TGTGCCAGCAGTGACGGGGACAGGGGGATCACTGAAGCTTTCTTT.